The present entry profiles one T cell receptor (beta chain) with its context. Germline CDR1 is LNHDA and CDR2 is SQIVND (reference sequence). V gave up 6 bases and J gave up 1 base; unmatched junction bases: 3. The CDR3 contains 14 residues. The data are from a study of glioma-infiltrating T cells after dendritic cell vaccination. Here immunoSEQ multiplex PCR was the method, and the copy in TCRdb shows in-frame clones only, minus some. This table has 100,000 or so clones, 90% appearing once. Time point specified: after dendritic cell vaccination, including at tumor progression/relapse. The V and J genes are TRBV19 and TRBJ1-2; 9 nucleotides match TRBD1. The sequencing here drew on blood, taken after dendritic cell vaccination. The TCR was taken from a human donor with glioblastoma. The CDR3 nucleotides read TGTGCCAGTAGCCGGGACAGGGATAACTATGGCTACACCTTC. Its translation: CASSRDRDNYGYTF.